This record concerns one T cell receptor (beta chain) sequence. This record comes from a study of blood T cell repertoires in COVID-19. Overall study: Italy, Spain and the United States were the sources of the convalescent and acute COVID-19 samples. The cDNA or gDNA used as material had been derived from T cells, B-cell-depleted T cells, or PBMCs.

In the original processing: Estimates of nucleated cell counts were drawn from the amplification of reference gene primers. TCRdb's table, derived via immunoSEQ multiplex PCR, lists solely in-frame clones and lacks some. V and J calls and clone size follow that table, whereas D and trimming were derived from the DNA. The sample consists of roughly 60,000 clones, over 75% of them appearing once. Germline V CDR1 and CDR2: SGHTA, FQGNSA. This CDR3 is built from 15 residues. V dropped 5 bases and J dropped 4; count of bases not matched to a gene: 4. V usage is TRBV7-2 and J usage is TRBJ2-2, with 10 positions matching TRBD1. The sample was peripheral blood. This TCR was recovered from a man aged 50-59 years with active COVID-19. The CDR3 protein is CASSSRDRGTGELFF. The CDR3 DNA reads TGTGCCAGCAGCAGCCGGGACAGGGGCACCGGGGAGCTGTTTTTT.